The present T cell receptor (beta chain) was sequenced within a study of ipilimumab plus nivolumab after autologous stem cell transplantation (dated by TCRdb to the early 2020s). About the investigation overall: The median number of doses that trial patients received was a few for ipilimumab and about 8 for nivolumab. The DLBCL cohort included primary refractory and relapsed disease, with 18-month progression-free survival of approximately 86% and 30% respectively. The trial enrolled patients with high-risk diffuse large B cell lymphoma, mature T cell lymphoma, or multiple myeloma undergoing autologous transplant. The intent-to-treat population of the trial was made up of some 36 patients.

Receptors were amplified or captured by the immunoSEQ multiplex PCR assay. TCRdb's version of the immuneACCESS table is confined to in-frame rearrangements and falls short of the full clone set. An unresolved V gene accounts for under half of the shortfall where checked; the remainder is of unknown origin. A total of roughly 16,000 clones appear in this sample, about 86% of them only once. The ten largest clones represent 20% to 25% of the sample. The paper as a whole reports these results and caveats: According to the authors, a biologic rationale for studying the approach further came from T cell receptor repertoire, regulatory T cell phenotype and gut microbiota profiles. Combined checkpoint inhibition appeared tolerable as post-transplant consolidation, according to the authors' conclusion.

By how much of the sample it makes up, this clone is medium-sized (0.01 to 0.1%). It has no known antigen specificity. No base-level quality is on record; no much larger clone is a single base apart. The V end gives up 4 bases and the J end 5 bases, leaving 11 bases in the junction not matched to a gene. Sequences SGDLS (CDR1) and YYNGEE (CDR2) are obtained from the germline V gene. From cysteine to phenylalanine, the CDR3 is 16 amino acids long. The DNA shown is the 48-base CDR3, in frame from base 1. Ipilimumab was given at 1 mg/kg intravenously on day 1 of selected weeks, and checkpoint therapy started 14 to 28 days after autologous transplant. Patients received nivolumab at 3 mg/kg intravenously on day 1 of weeks 1, 4, 7, 10, and every two weeks through week 26. The study was a Phase Ib clinical trial testing combined checkpoint inhibition with ipilimumab and nivolumab as consolidation after autologous stem cell transplantation.

This specimen consisted of PBMCs, obtained in a trial of ipilimumab plus nivolumab as post-transplant consolidation. The sequence links TRBV9 to TRBJ1-1, with 10 bases matching TRBD1. This receptor was taken from a male donor with diffuse large B-cell lymphoma. CDR3 sequence: CASSRSGGQGRTEAFF. The DNA sequence is TGTGCCAGCAGCCGCTCGGGGGGACAGGGGAGGACTGAAGCTTTCTTT.